These 4 T cell receptor beta chains were sequenced from one sample in a study of cytomegalovirus exposure and HLA in healthy donors (dated 2017 in TCRdb). The method was the immunoSEQ multiplex PCR assay. The multiplex PCR relied on a mix of 60 forward primers for TCR Vbeta segments and 13 reverse primers for TCR Jbeta segments. TCRdb mirrors the immuneACCESS table, restricted to in-frame sequences. Some clones are absent from its copies; in checked studies, under half trace to an unresolved V gene, and the reason for the others is unknown. The table for this sample lists fewer than 200,000 clones; around 79% of them were counted only once. Around 1.9% of the sample is taken by the ten largest. Sequenced input: PBMCs. These receptor sequences come from a man aged 35-49 years in good health and CMV-seronegative.

The rearrangement uses TRBV19 and TRBJ2-3; 7 bases line up with TRBD1. Germline V CDR1 and CDR2: LNHDA, SQIVND (reference sequence). CDR3 length equals 13 residues. Germline trimming cut 8 bases from V and 2 bases from J; bases unmatched to any gene: 4. This CDR3 is CASEGTATDTQYF. The CDR3 DNA sequence: TGTGCCAGTGAGGGGACAGCCACAGATACGCAGTATTTT.

This clone was counted a few times. The rearrangement uses TRBV14 and TRBJ2-7, with 8 bases aligning to TRBD2. V trimming: 4 bases; J trimming: 6 bases; junction bases outside the gene matches: 20. This CDR3 is 18 amino acids long. CDR1 and CDR2 from the germline V gene are SGHDN and FVKESK. The CDR3 protein is CASSPGGGQRPRLGEQYF. The CDR3, as DNA: TGTGCCAGCAGCCCGGGGGGGGGTCAGCGGCCCCGGCTTGGCGAGCAGTACTTC.

V and J are TRBV6-6 and TRBJ1-4; a weak D match, TRBD1 (5 bases). CDR3 length equals 14 residues. In germline, CDR1 is MNHNY, CDR2 SVGAGI (reference sequence). V dropped 6 bases and J dropped 5 bases, with 13 bases sitting between them. The CDR3, as DNA: TGTGCCAGCAGCGGACCGGGGGGAAATGAAAAACTGTTTTTT. Translation: CASSGPGGNEKLFF.

The chain joins TRBV28 to TRBJ2-6; a weak D match, TRBD1 (5 bases). The CDR3 extends over 20 amino acids. Trimming removed 2 bases at V and 0 bases at J, with 20 bases between. Germline-derived CDR1 and CDR2 are MDHEN and SYDVKM. Here the CDR3 DNA reads TGTGCCAGCAGTTTAATCGCCCCAGGGCCTAAGTCCTCTGGGGCCAACGTCCTGACTTTC. Its protein is CASSLIAPGPKSSGANVLTF.